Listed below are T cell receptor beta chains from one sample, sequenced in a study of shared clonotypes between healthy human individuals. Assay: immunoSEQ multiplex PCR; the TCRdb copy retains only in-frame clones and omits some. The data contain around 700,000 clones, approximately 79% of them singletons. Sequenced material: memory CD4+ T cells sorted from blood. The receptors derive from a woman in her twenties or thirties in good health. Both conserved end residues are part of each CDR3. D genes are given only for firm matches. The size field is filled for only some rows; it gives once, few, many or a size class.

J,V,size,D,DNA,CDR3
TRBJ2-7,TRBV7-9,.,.,TGTGCCAGCAGCTTAGAGGGCAGAACCTACGAGCAGTACTTC,CASSLEGRTYEQYF
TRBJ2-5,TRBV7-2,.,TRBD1,TGTGCCAGCAGCTGGGCCGAAGGGACAGGGGGTTGGGAGACCCAGTACTTC,CASSWAEGTGGWETQYF
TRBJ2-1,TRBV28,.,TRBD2,TGTGCCAGCAGGGAAATAGCGGGAGCTTACAATGAGCAGTTCTTC,CASREIAGAYNEQFF
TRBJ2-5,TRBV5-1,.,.,TGCGCCAGCAGCTTGGTGACCGAAGAGACCCAGTACTTC,CASSLVTEETQYF
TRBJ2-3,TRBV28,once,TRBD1,TGTGCCAGCAATCTGGGACAGGTCTGGACAGATACGCAGTATTTT,CASNLGQVWTDTQYF
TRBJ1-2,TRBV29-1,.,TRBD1,TGCAGCGGCGGACAGGGAAGCTATGGCTACACCTTC,CSGGQGSYGYTF
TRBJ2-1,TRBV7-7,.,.,TGTGCCAGCAGCTTAGGGCGGGAACCCTACAATGAGCAGTTCTTC,CASSLGREPYNEQFF
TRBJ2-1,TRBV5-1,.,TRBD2,TGCGCCAGCAGTCGTAGCACTAGCGGCTACAATGAGCAGTTCTTC,CASSRSTSGYNEQFF
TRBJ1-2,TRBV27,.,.,TGTGCCAGCAGCCTAGGTTCCGGGTTCTATGGCTACACCTTC,CASSLGSGFYGYTF
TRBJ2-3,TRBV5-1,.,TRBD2,TGCGCCAGCAGCCGCCTCTCTAGCGGAGGGACAGATACGCAGTATTTT,CASSRLSSGGTDTQYF
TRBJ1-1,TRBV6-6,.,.,TGTGCCAGCAGTTACTCGATGAACACTGAAGCTTTCTTT,CASSYSMNTEAFF
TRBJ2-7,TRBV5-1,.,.,TGCGCCAGCAGCTTGGCTCGGGGGCGCTACGAGCAGTACTTC,CASSLARGRYEQYF
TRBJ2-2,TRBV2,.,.,TGTGCCAGCAGTGAAGCCCGGCTAGGGAACACCGGGGAGCTGTTTTTT,CASSEARLGNTGELFF
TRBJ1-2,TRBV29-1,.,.,TGCAGCGCCTCCTCTGGGACTAACTATGGCTACACCTTC,CSASSGTNYGYTF
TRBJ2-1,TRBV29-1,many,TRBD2,TGCAGCGTCACAGGACTAGCTGGGGGGGAGCAGTTCTTC,CSVTGLAGGEQFF
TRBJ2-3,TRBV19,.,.,TGTGCCAGTAGTATCGTGGGAGAAAGCACAGATACGCAGTATTTT,CASSIVGESTDTQYF
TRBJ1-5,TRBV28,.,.,TGTGCCAGCAGGTCGTATGGACAGTATAGCAATCAGCCCCAGCATTTT,CASRSYGQYSNQPQHF
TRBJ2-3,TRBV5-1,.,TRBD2,TGCGCCAGCAGCTTGGGGGCGAGACTAGCCACAGATACGCAGTATTTT,CASSLGARLATDTQYF
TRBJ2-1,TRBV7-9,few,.,TGTGCCAGCAGCTTTGGCGGGTTAGAGCAGTTCTTC,CASSFGGLEQFF
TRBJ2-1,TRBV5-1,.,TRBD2,TGCGCCAGCAGCCCGGGGACTATCTACAATGAGCAGTTCTTC,CASSPGTIYNEQFF
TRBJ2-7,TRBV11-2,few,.,TGTGCCAGCAGCTTAGTGTTGGCTAGCACCGAGCAGTACTTC,CASSLVLASTEQYF
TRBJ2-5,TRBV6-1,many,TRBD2,TGTGCCAGCGAACTAGCGGGAGAAGAGACCCAGTACTTC,CASELAGEETQYF
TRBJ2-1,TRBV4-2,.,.,TGTGCCAGCAGCCAAGATAGCGGCGGGTACAATGAGCAGTTCTTC,CASSQDSGGYNEQFF
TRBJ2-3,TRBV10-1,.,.,TGCGCCAGCAGTACGGGGCGGGCGCAGTATTTT,CASSTGRAQYF
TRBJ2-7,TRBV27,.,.,TGTGCCAGCAGTGGATTCTCGGGTGGGGAGCAGTACTTC,CASSGFSGGEQYF
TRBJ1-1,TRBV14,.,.,TGTGCCAGCAGCCCTACAGGGTCTGAAGCTTTCTTT,CASSPTGSEAFF
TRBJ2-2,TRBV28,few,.,TGTGCCAGCAGTGCCGGGACACGGAACACCGGGGAGCTGTTTTTT,CASSAGTRNTGELFF
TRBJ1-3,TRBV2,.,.,TGTGCCAGCAACGACCAGGGACGGCCCTATTCTGGAAACACCATATATTTT,CASNDQGRPYSGNTIYF
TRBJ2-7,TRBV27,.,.,TGTGCCAGCAGTCCCCTTTGGGGGTCGGACGAGCAGTACTTC,CASSPLWGSDEQYF
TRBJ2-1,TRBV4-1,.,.,TGCGCCAGCAGCCCCCAACGCCTTAGCGGTGAGCAGTTCTTC,CASSPQRLSGEQFF
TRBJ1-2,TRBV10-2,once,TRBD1,TGCGCCAGCAGGATAACAGGGGGCGACTATGGCTACACCTTC,CASRITGGDYGYTF
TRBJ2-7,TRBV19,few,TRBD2,TGTGCCAGTAGTATCTTAGCGGGAGGAATGTACGAGCAGTACTTC,CASSILAGGMYEQYF
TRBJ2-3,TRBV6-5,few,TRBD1,TGTGCCAGCAGTCGGGGGACAGGGGTTAAAGATACGCAGTATTTT,CASSRGTGVKDTQYF
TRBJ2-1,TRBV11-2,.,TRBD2,TGTGCCAGCAGCTTACTAGCGGGAGAGACTGAGCAGTTCTTC,CASSLLAGETEQFF
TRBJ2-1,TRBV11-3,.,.,TGTGCCAGCAGCTTCGGCCGAGAGAGCTCCTACAATGAGCAGTTCTTC,CASSFGRESSYNEQFF
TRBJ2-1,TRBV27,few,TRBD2,TGTGCCAGCAGTTCATCAGCGGGGGGGGATCTTGGGCAGTTCTTC,CASSSSAGGDLGQFF
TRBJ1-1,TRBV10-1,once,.,TGCGCCAGCAGTGAGACAGGGAAGAACACTGAAGCTTTCTTT,CASSETGKNTEAFF
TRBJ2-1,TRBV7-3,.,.,TGTGCCAGCAGCGCCCAAGGTTCCGGGAACTACAATGAGCAGTTCTTC,CASSAQGSGNYNEQFF
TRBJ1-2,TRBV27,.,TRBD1,TGTGCCAGCAGAGGGACAGGGGCTGGCTACACCTTC,CASRGTGAGYTF
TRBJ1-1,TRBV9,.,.,TGTGCCAGCAGTCGCGGTGGAACTGAAGCTTTCTTT,CASSRGGTEAFF
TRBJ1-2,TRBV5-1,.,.,TGCGCCAGCAGCCCGGAAGTAGGGGCGCGGTCCGGCTACACCTTC,CASSPEVGARSGYTF
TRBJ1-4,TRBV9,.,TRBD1,TGTGCCAGCAGCATCCGGGACAGTTCTAATGAAAAACTGTTTTTT,CASSIRDSSNEKLFF
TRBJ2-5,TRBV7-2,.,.,TGTGCCAGCAGCTCCCCAGGCTTGGTAGAGACCCAGTACTTC,CASSSPGLVETQYF
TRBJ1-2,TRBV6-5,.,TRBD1,TGTGCCAGCAGTGCCCTGACAGGGGGCTATGGCTACACCTTC,CASSALTGGYGYTF
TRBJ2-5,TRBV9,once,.,TGTGCCAGCAGCGTAGGTAACGGAGTCGGAGGGGAGACCCAGTACTTC,CASSVGNGVGGETQYF
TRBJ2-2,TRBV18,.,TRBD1,TGTGCCAGCTCGGGGACAGGGACGAACACCGGGGAGCTGTTTTTT,CASSGTGTNTGELFF
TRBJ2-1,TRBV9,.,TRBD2,TGTGCCAGCAGCGAGGGACTAGCGGGAGTGAATGAGCAGTTCTTC,CASSEGLAGVNEQFF
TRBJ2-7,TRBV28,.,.,TGTGCCAGCAGTACTTCCTACGAGCAGTACTTC,CASSTSYEQYF
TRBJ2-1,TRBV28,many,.,TGTGCCAGCAGTCCTCCGAGCTCCTACAATGAGCAGTTCTTC,CASSPPSSYNEQFF
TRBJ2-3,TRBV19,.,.,TGTGCCAGTAGTATTTCAAGAGTGGGTACAGATACGCAGTATTTT,CASSISRVGTDTQYF
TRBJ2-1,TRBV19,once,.,TGTGCCAGTAGTATAGGAGGGGATAACTACAATGAGCAGTTCTTC,CASSIGGDNYNEQFF
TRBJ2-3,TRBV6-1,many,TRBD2,TGTGCCAGCAGTGACGGCGGGAGCGGCGCAGATACGCAGTATTTT,CASSDGGSGADTQYF
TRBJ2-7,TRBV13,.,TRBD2,TGTGCCAGCGGGGACCGACCCAGCGGGAGAGAGTCCGAGCAGTACTTC,CASGDRPSGRESEQYF
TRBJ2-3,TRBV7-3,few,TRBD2,TGTGCCAGCAGCCAGAGTAGCGGGAGCGGCACAGATACGCAGTATTTT,CASSQSSGSGTDTQYF